The rows below give T cell receptor beta chains drawn from one sample of a study of T cell responses to AZD1222 COVID-19 vaccine. The method was immunoSEQ multiplex PCR; TCRdb's version includes in-frame clones alone and lacks a portion of them. The sample lists about 150,000 clones, around nine tenths occurring once. The specimen was peripheral blood, collected on day 0 of AZD1222 vaccination. The receptors were gathered from an adult in good health. Both conserved end residues are part of each CDR3.

V gene: TRBV2; CDR3 protein: CASSADRDGYTF
V gene: TRBV7-2; CDR3 protein: CASSFWGSNTEAFF
V gene: TRBV24-1; CDR3 protein: CATSDPPGQGDEKLFF
V gene: TRBV5-1; CDR3 protein: CASSQKGADTQYF
V gene: TRBV4-3; CDR3 protein: CASSRRTGEQYEQYF
V gene: TRBV30; CDR3 protein: CAWAGQGYQPQHF
V gene: TRBV19; CDR3 protein: CASAGARASYNSPLHF
V gene: TRBV7-2; CDR3 protein: CASSLGDALYEQYF
V gene: TRBV7-2; CDR3 protein: CASSLSSVLTGELFF
V gene: TRBV6-4; CDR3 protein: CASSPEQTSYNEQFF
V gene: TRBV7-9; CDR3 protein: CASSSEGGPNTGELFF
V gene: TRBV6-1; CDR3 protein: CASSEGQGAPYGYTF
V gene: TRBV29-1; CDR3 protein: CSVEGTGNYGYTF
V gene: TRBV5-1; CDR3 protein: CASSRLDRSYANTGELFF
V gene: TRBV5-1; CDR3 protein: CASSLVGGGGETQYF
V gene: TRBV13; CDR3 protein: CASSFVGGRYNEQFF
V gene: TRBV28; CDR3 protein: CASSLAVTSGRQPQHF
V gene: TRBV4-1; CDR3 protein: CASSQEWEGGAVYEQYF
V gene: TRBV5-6; CDR3 protein: CASSLRWGSGYEQYF
V gene: TRBV7-2; CDR3 protein: CASGESHLYSGNTIYF
V gene: TRBV4-3; CDR3 protein: CASSQELRPYGYTF
V gene: TRBV28; CDR3 protein: CASSLGEKEAYEQYF
V gene: TRBV28; CDR3 protein: CARLGQGLGYTF
V gene: TRBV9; CDR3 protein: CASSVAGGAGYEQYF
V gene: TRBV2; CDR3 protein: CASNPDRAVNNEQFF
V gene: TRBV9; CDR3 protein: CASSVGTGADYGYTF
V gene: TRBV7-2; CDR3 protein: CASSPRQTLPNEKLFF
V gene: TRBV5-1; CDR3 protein: CASSSPGQGTYEQYF
V gene: TRBV29-1; CDR3 protein: CSVDHWTGGTEAFF
V gene: TRBV24-1; CDR3 protein: CATSDLNSGKGRLNYGYTF
V gene: TRBV7-9; CDR3 protein: CASTNLGGTQYF
V gene: TRBV7-7; CDR3 protein: CASSPSHGTGELFF
V gene: TRBV6-5; CDR3 protein: CASSYTIYKNTEAFF
V gene: TRBV25-1; CDR3 protein: CASSGPPSGWEQYF
V gene: TRBV11-3; CDR3 protein: CASSQTSGKVFEQYF
V gene: TRBV27; CDR3 protein: CASRGHSSYNSPLHF
V gene: TRBV5-8; CDR3 protein: CASSYRTETPYGYTF
V gene: TRBV19; CDR3 protein: CASSPKAGAPFGYTF